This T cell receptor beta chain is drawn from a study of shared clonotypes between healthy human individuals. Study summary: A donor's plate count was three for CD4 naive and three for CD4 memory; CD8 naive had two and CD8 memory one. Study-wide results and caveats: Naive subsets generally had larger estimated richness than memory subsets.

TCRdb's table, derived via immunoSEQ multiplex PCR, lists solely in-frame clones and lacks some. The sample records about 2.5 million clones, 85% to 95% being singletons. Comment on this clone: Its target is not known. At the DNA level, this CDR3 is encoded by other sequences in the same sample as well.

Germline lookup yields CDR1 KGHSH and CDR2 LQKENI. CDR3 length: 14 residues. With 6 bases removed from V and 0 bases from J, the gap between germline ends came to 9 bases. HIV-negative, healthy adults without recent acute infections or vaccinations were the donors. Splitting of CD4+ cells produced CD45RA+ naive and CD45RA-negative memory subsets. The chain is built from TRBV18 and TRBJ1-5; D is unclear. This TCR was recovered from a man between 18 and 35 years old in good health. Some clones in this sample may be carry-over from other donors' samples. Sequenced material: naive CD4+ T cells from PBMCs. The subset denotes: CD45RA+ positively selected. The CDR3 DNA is TGTGCCAGCTCCGGCGGGAGTAGCAATCAGCCCCAGCATTTT. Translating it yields CASSGGSSNQPQHF.